These T cell receptor beta chains were read from a single sample in a study of cytomegalovirus exposure and HLA in healthy donors. Assay used: immunoSEQ multiplex PCR; TCRdb lists only in-frame clones, some missing. This table has 100,000 to 150,000 clones, 70% to 90% appearing once. Sequenced input: PBMCs. The receptors here all came from a woman aged 18 to 35 in good health and CMV-seronegative. Each CDR3 is given with its conserved first and last residue. D genes are given only for firm matches. Where a row states a size, it is once, few, many or the class of an expanded clone; other rows omit it.

j_call v_call clone_size d_call cdr3_nt cdr3_aa
TRBJ1-1 TRBV19 few . TGTGCCAGTAGTAACCCCAGGGCGGGAACTGAAGCTTTCTTT CASSNPRAGTEAFF
TRBJ1-1 TRBV4-1 . TRBD1 TGCGCCAGCAGCCAAGGGACAGGGAGTTCTGAAGCTTTCTTT CASSQGTGSSEAFF
TRBJ2-5 TRBV11-1 once TRBD1 TGTGCCAGCAGCTTAGAGTCGCGACAGGGGGATCGGCAAGAGACCCAGTACTTC CASSLESRQGDRQETQYF
TRBJ2-5 TRBV18 . . TGTGCCAGCTCACCACGAGGTGGAGGGGCAGAGACCCAGTACTTC CASSPRGGGAETQYF
TRBJ2-2 TRBV27 . . TGTGCCAGCAGCCCAAACCCGGACTATATTAGGATCGGGGAGCTGTTTTTT CASSPNPDYIRIGELFF
TRBJ2-2 TRBV6-6 few . TGTGCCAGCAGTTACTCGGCTGCCAACACCGGGGAGCTGTTTTTT CASSYSAANTGELFF
TRBJ1-1 TRBV6-5 . . TGTGCCAGCAGTTCACGACGTAACAGGGCTGCTGAAGCTTTCTTT CASSSRRNRAAEAFF
TRBJ1-1 TRBV28 . . TGTGCCAGCAGGCTAAACACTGAAGCTTTCTTT CASRLNTEAFF
TRBJ2-7 TRBV6-5 . TRBD1 TGTGCCAGCAGTCGGACAGGAGCTTACGAGCAGTACTTC CASSRTGAYEQYF
TRBJ2-7 TRBV27 once TRBD2 TGTGCCAGCAGTTCCCTAGCGGTGGGCACCTACGAGCAGTACTTC CASSSLAVGTYEQYF
TRBJ2-7 TRBV7-9 . TRBD2 TGTGCCAGCAGCTTTGCTAGCGGGAGCTCCTACGAGCAGTACTTC CASSFASGSSYEQYF
TRBJ1-6 TRBV5-1 many . TGCGCCAGCAGCCGACAGACGGCGAGCTCCTATAATTCACCCCTCCACTTT CASSRQTASSYNSPLHF
TRBJ1-1 TRBV9 . TRBD1 TGTGCCAGCAGCGTAGCTTCGCAGGGGGCCAACACTGAAGCTTTCTTT CASSVASQGANTEAFF
TRBJ2-7 TRBV19 . TRBD2 TGTGCCAGTAGTATAGGCCTAGCGGGGCCCTACGAGCAGTACTTC CASSIGLAGPYEQYF
TRBJ1-1 TRBV6-5 . . TGTGCCAGCCGCTACCTGGGGGGGCGCGACTCGACTTTCTTT CASRYLGGRDSTFF
TRBJ2-1 TRBV7-3 . . TGTGCCAGCAGCTTAAGCCATTCAGGTAGTGAGTACAATGAGCAGTTCTTC CASSLSHSGSEYNEQFF
TRBJ2-7 TRBV9 . TRBD2 TGTGCCAGCAGCCCGGGGGGAGCCTACGAGCAGTACTTC CASSPGGAYEQYF
TRBJ2-6 TRBV18 . . TGTGCCAGCTCACCGACGGGGTCTGGGGCCAACGTCCTGACTTTC CASSPTGSGANVLTF
TRBJ2-4 TRBV5-1 . TRBD1 TGCGCCAGCAGCTTCACAGGGGCAGCCAAAAACATTCAGTACTTC CASSFTGAAKNIQYF
TRBJ1-2 TRBV7-3 . . TGTGCCAGCAGCTCATTTCGAACCCCCCGGAGTAATGGCTACACCTTC CASSSFRTPRSNGYTF
TRBJ2-7 TRBV27 few . TGTGCCAGCAGTCCCCTCGACAGAAGCTCCTACGAGCAGTACTTC CASSPLDRSSYEQYF
TRBJ2-7 TRBV28 . . TGTGCCAGCAGAGATACAGTCTACGAGCAGTACTTC CASRDTVYEQYF
TRBJ1-2 TRBV9 . TRBD1 TGTGCCAGCAGCGGAGGTGACAGGGGACTGTTTAACTATGGCTACACCTTC CASSGGDRGLFNYGYTF
TRBJ2-7 TRBV19 . TRBD1 TGTGCCAGTAGTCTTGGACAGGGGGCGCGCGAGCAGTACTTC CASSLGQGAREQYF